This T cell receptor (beta chain) was identified during a study of Ad26.COV2.S vaccination and SARS-CoV-2 variants. With V trimmed by 2 bases and J by 0 bases, 18 bases remained unmatched. The CDR3 totals 20 residues. Germline V gene sequence: CDR1 MNHEY, CDR2 SVGEGT. TCRdb's table, derived via immunoSEQ multiplex PCR, lists solely in-frame clones and lacks some. The sample contains around 140,000 clones, 86% of which appear only once. The material sequenced was peripheral blood, taken after recovery from COVID-19. The chain recombines TRBV6-2 or TRBV6-3 with TRBJ2-7; TRBD2 matches 8 bases. This receptor was identified in a human donor who had recovered from COVID-19. CDR3 nucleotides: TGTGCCAGCAGTTACCCGATGAGGACTGAACTAGCGGTTAGCTCCTACGAGCAGTACTTC. It translates to CASSYPMRTELAVSSYEQYF.